The present T cell receptor beta chain was sequenced within a study of shared clonotypes between healthy human individuals. Clones were sequenced by immunoSEQ multiplex PCR, and TCRdb holds only the in-frame ones, with some missing. The table includes some 2,000,000 clones, roughly 94% detected once. The CDR3 contains 17 residues. Deletions cut 4 bases from V and 0 bases from J, with 17 bases between. The germline gives CDR1 MGHDK, CDR2 SYGVNS. This TCR was sampled from a man aged 18-30 years in good health. The chain has TRBV25-1 and TRBJ2-3, with a weak D call TRBD1 (6 bases). Specimen: naive CD4+ T cells sorted from blood. Subset defined: CD45RA+ positively selected. CDR3 coding DNA: TGTGCCAGCAGTGCGACGTGGGGCAGGGGAAGCACAGATACGCAGTATTTT. Encoded protein: CASSATWGRGSTDTQYF.